These 29 T cell receptor beta chains share one sample of origin, sequenced in a study of blood T cell repertoires in COVID-19. The assay was immunoSEQ multiplex PCR, and TCRdb's table has in-frame clones only and misses some. The sample yields approximately 230,000 clones, 70% to 85% seen once. Specimen: PBMCs or T cells enriched from blood (not recorded which). The receptors were gathered from a man in his forties who had recovered from COVID-19.

The rearrangement links TRBV5-1 to TRBJ1-6; no firm D call. V gave up 0 bases and J gave up 11 bases, with 12 bases separating them. The V gene's germline CDR1 is SGHRS and CDR2 YFSETQ. This CDR3 is built from 14 residues. CDR3 protein: CASSLAGDSTPLHF. CDR3 coding DNA: TGCGCCAGCAGCTTGGCGGGAGACTCAACACCCCTCCACTTT.

V gene TRBV5-1 combines with J gene TRBJ2-5, with 7 positions matching TRBD2. The trim removed 2 bases at V and 3 bases at J, leaving 10 bases unmatched. The CDR3 loop spans 16 amino acids. Germline V gene sequence: CDR1 SGHRS, CDR2 YFSETQ. The CDR3, as DNA: TGCGCCAGCAGCTTCGTCCCCTCACGGGGGGAAGAGACCCAGTACTTC. Residues: CASSFVPSRGEETQYF.

The chain joins TRBV27 to TRBJ2-2; D is possibly TRBD2 (6 bases). This CDR3 region has 16 residues. V gave up 8 bases and J gave up 5 bases, with 21 bases separating them. Germline CDR1 is MNHEY and CDR2 is SMNVEV (reference sequence). CDR3 residues: CASQTRGGSRTGELFF. CDR3 in DNA: TGTGCCAGCCAAACACGCGGAGGGAGCCGTACCGGGGAGCTGTTTTTT.

This clone was seen more than once but under ten times. The chain combines TRBV27 with TRBJ1-1; the D gene is possibly TRBD1 (6 bases). V lost 2 bases to trimming and J lost 5 bases, with 9 bases between them. The CDR3 extends over 13 amino acids. Germline CDR1 MNHEY, CDR2 SMNVEV (reference sequence). The CDR3 region has the DNA TGTGCCAGCAGTTTAAACAGGGAAACTGAAGCTTTCTTT. This sequence encodes CASSLNRETEAFF.

In this sample, this clone turned up many times. The V and J genes are TRBV3-1 (or the pseudogene TRBV3-2) and TRBJ2-1; D is perhaps TRBD1 (7 bases). V dropped 7 bases and J dropped 4 bases, with 14 bases sitting between them. CDR1 is LGHDT and CDR2 is YNNKEL in the germline V gene (reference sequence). CDR3 length equals 14 residues. The CDR3 coding sequence is TGTGCCAGCACTAGGAGGGGGCTATACAATGAGCAGTTCTTC. The encoded protein is CASTRRGLYNEQFF.

This clone was picked up one time. CDR3 DNA: TGTGCCAGCAGATTGGACAGGGTCGGGCAGCCCCAGCATTTT. Encoded protein: CASRLDRVGQPQHF. The chain links TRBV28 to TRBJ1-5; 8 bases line up with TRBD1. The junction had 8 bases not matched to a gene; V was cut back by 6 bases and J by 7 bases. The CDR3 is 14 amino acids. Germline values: CDR1 MDHEN, CDR2 SYDVKM.

The chain has TRBV18 and TRBJ2-7; 7 bases align to TRBD1. CDR3 length equals 13 residues. V trimming: 6 bases; J trimming: 6 bases; junction bases outside the gene matches: 8. Germline CDR1 is KGHSH and CDR2 is LQKENI. The CDR3 region is CASSRQGSGEQYF. The CDR3 nucleotides read TGTGCCAGCTCCCGACAGGGCTCCGGCGAGCAGTACTTC.

The genes are TRBV10-1 and TRBJ1-6; 7 positions match TRBD1. The J segment lost 6 bases and the V segment lost 5 bases, leaving 7 bases of the junction unmatched. This CDR3 has 15 residues. The germline CDR1 and CDR2 sequences are WNHNN and SYGVQD (reference sequence). CDR3 protein: CASSLPGQSNSPLHF. The CDR3 bases are TGCGCCAGCAGTTTACCGGGACAGTCTAATTCACCCCTCCACTTT.

V is TRBV3-1 (or the pseudogene TRBV3-2) and J is TRBJ1-2; D perhaps matches TRBD1 (6 bases). Trimming stripped 2 bases from V and 8 bases from J, with 12 bases between. The CDR3 has 13 residues. From germline, CDR1 is LGHDT and CDR2 YNNKEL (reference sequence). The CDR3 loop is CASSQTGIGGYTF. The CDR3 region has the DNA TGTGCCAGCAGCCAAACAGGGATCGGGGGCTACACCTTC.

This chain connects TRBV7-9 to TRBJ2-7; TRBD1 agrees at 11 bases. Trimming removed 3 bases from V and 3 bases from J; junction bases left unmatched: 1. The CDR3 has 14 residues. Germline-derived CDR1 and CDR2 are SEHNR and FQNEAQ (reference sequence). CDR3 sequence: CASSFGTGGYEQYF. The CDR3 DNA reads TGTGCCAGCAGCTTTGGGACAGGGGGCTACGAGCAGTACTTC.

The chain has TRBV2 and TRBJ2-1, with 13 bases identical to TRBD2. This CDR3 comprises 16 residues. Germline assignment: CDR1 SNHLY and CDR2 FYNNEI. After removal of 8 bases from V and 6 bases from J, the junction contained 10 bases not matched to a gene. CDR3 nucleotide sequence: TGTGCCAGCCCCTCACCCGGGACTAGCGGGATCAATGAGCAGTTCTTC. This translates into CASPSPGTSGINEQFF. The complete variable domain, with remaining parts taken from reference TRBV2 and TRBJ2-1, reads EPEVTQTPSHQVTQMGQEVILRCVPISNHLYFYWYRQILGQKVEFLVSFYNNEISEKSEIFDDQFSVERPDGSNFTLKIRSTKLEDSAMYFCASPSPGTSGINEQFFGPGTRLTVL.

This chain connects TRBV19 to TRBJ2-1; D is possibly TRBD1 (6 bases). Germline values: CDR1 LNHDA, CDR2 SQIVND (reference sequence). Between the trimmed V and J ends, which lost 5 bases and 10 bases, there was a span of 15 bases. The CDR3 contains 13 residues. DNA for the CDR3: TGTGCCAGTAGTCCGGACAGACTCAAGGAGCAGTTCTTC. Protein sequence: CASSPDRLKEQFF.

The J gene is TRBJ2-5, the V gene TRBV2; D might be TRBD2 (5 bases). This CDR3 has 14 residues. The germline V gene has CDR1 SNHLY and CDR2 FYNNEI. The V gene lost 5 bases and the J gene lost 5 bases, with 15 bases spanning the gap. In DNA, the CDR3 is TGTGCCAGCAGTATCACTAGAGTCCGGGAGACCCAGTACTTC. Translating it yields CASSITRVRETQYF.

V gene TRBV2 combines with J gene TRBJ1-5; 9 bases align to TRBD1. The V gene end was trimmed by 5 bases and the J gene end by 4 bases; junction bases not matched to a gene: 6. Germline values: CDR1 SNHLY, CDR2 FYNNEI. The CDR3 has 15 residues. The CDR3 is CASSTQTGGNQPQHF. In nucleotides, the CDR3 is TGTGCCAGCAGTACTCAGACAGGGGGAAATCAGCCCCAGCATTTT.

The chain has TRBV10-3 and TRBJ2-7; a possible D gene is TRBD2 (5 bases). The CDR3 has 12 amino acids. Germline V gene sequence: CDR1 ENHRY, CDR2 SYGVKD. V gave up 2 bases and J gave up 7 bases, with 9 bases separating them. As DNA, the CDR3 is TGTGCCATCAGTGAGGCGGGTCTTGAGCAGTACTTC. Translating gives CAISEAGLEQYF.

The chain is built from TRBV19 and TRBJ1-4, with 7 bases that match TRBD1. Germline CDR1 reads LNHDA; CDR2 reads SQIVND (reference sequence). V lost 3 bases, J lost 4 bases, and 8 bases stayed unmatched. The CDR3 extends over 16 amino acids. As DNA, the CDR3 is TGTGCCAGTAGTATCCCATCGACAGGGTTTAATGAAAAACTGTTTTTT. Its protein product is CASSIPSTGFNEKLFF.

J is TRBJ1-1 and V is TRBV27; 10 bases are shared with TRBD1. The CDR3 has 15 residues. V shed 5 bases and J 4 bases; nucleotides not matched to a gene: 7. Per germline, CDR1 MNHEY and CDR2 SMNVEV (reference sequence). For the CDR3, the DNA is TGTGCCAGCAGTCTGGTGACAGGGGGCCGCACTGAAGCTTTCTTT. Its translation is CASSLVTGGRTEAFF.

This clone was observed once. The V gene is TRBV28, the J gene TRBJ1-2; the D gene is possibly TRBD1 (6 bases). This CDR3 has 11 amino acids. Per the germline V gene, CDR1 is MDHEN and CDR2 is SYDVKM. Trimming took 7 bases from V and 5 from J, leaving 8 bases between them. CDR3 sequence: CASTDRYGYTF. The DNA of the CDR3 is TGTGCCAGCACCGACAGGTATGGCTACACCTTC.

The CDR3 here is CASSSTYSTGGAFF. The CDR3 DNA follows: TGTGCCAGCAGTTCCACCTATTCGACAGGGGGAGCTTTCTTT. The chain links TRBV6-5 to TRBJ1-1, with TRBD1 matching 9 bases. This CDR3 spans 14 amino acids. Germline V gene sequence: CDR1 MNHEY, CDR2 SVGAGI. V dropped 4 bases and J dropped 10; count of bases not matched to a gene: 10.

The V gene is TRBV13, the J gene TRBJ2-5, with 13 bases fitting TRBD2. The CDR3 totals 16 residues. J lost 2 bases, V lost 5 bases, and 5 bases had no gene match. Germline V gene lookup returns CDR1 PRHDT and CDR2 FYEKMQ (reference sequence). The CDR3: CASSLPGLAGQETQYF. The CDR3, as DNA: TGTGCCAGCAGCCTTCCGGGACTAGCGGGACAAGAGACCCAGTACTTC.

Only one count was recorded for this clone. The CDR3 loop reads CSASRGRHEQYF. The CDR3 DNA follows: TGCAGTGCTAGTCGGGGGAGGCACGAGCAGTACTTC. The chain joins TRBV20-1 to TRBJ2-7, with D possibly matching TRBD2 (6 bases). Germline CDR1 is DFQATT and CDR2 is SNEGSKA (reference sequence). V lost 3 bases to trimming and J lost 5 bases, with 11 bases between them. This CDR3 comprises 12 residues.

This clone occurred a few times. The chain carries TRBV7-3 and TRBJ2-1; D may be TRBD1 (5 bases). The CDR3 is 13 residues long. With 4 bases removed from V and 4 bases from J, the gap between germline ends came to 8 bases. CDR1 is SGHTA and CDR2 is FQGTGA in the germline V gene. CDR3 DNA: TGTGCCAGCAGCTCGCAGGGATACAATGAGCAGTTCTTC. Translating it yields CASSSQGYNEQFF.

This clone occurred a few times. The rearrangement joins TRBV27 to TRBJ2-5, with D perhaps TRBD2 (5 bases). The germline gives CDR1 MNHEY, CDR2 SMNVEV (reference sequence). The CDR3 has 15 amino acids. The V and J ends lost 5 bases and 2 bases respectively, with 15 bases between them. Here the CDR3 DNA reads TGTGCCAGCAGTGCCCTGTTCCGGGGACAAGAGACCCAGTACTTC. Amino acid sequence: CASSALFRGQETQYF.

The chain combines TRBV7-9 with TRBJ2-1, with 7 bases that match TRBD2. Trimming cost V 6 bases and J 7 bases; bases outside gene matches: 3. The CDR3 length is 12 residues. The germline CDR1 and CDR2 sequences are SEHNR and FQNEAQ (reference sequence). The CDR3 coding sequence is TGTGCCAGCAGTCCACTAGCGAATGAGCAGTTCTTC. Protein sequence: CASSPLANEQFF. The full variable domain, rest sourced from reference TRBV7-9 and TRBJ2-1, is DTGVSQNPRHKITKRGQNVTFRCDPISEHNRLYWYRQTLGQGPEFLTYFQNEAQLEKSRLLSDRFSAERPKGSFSTLEIQRTEQGDSAMYLCASSPLANEQFFGPGTRLTVL.

This clone showed up just once. The rearrangement joins TRBV28 to TRBJ1-3; D gene unclear. Looked up from germline, CDR1 is MDHEN and CDR2 is SYDVKM. Trimming cost V 4 bases and J 0 bases, with 13 bases left between them. CDR3 length equals 16 residues. The CDR3: CASSSPAASSGNTIYF. DNA for the CDR3: TGTGCCAGCAGTTCACCGGCGGCGAGCTCTGGAAACACCATATATTTT.

The chain uses TRBV15 and TRBJ2-1; possible D gene TRBD1, 5 bases. This CDR3 is 14 amino acids long. V was shortened by 4 bases and J by 8 bases, with 15 bases between the two germline ends. Germline V gives CDR1 LNHNV, CDR2 YYDKDF (reference sequence). Written as DNA, the CDR3 is TGTGCCACCAGCACAAGAGCCAGGGTCGATGAGCAGTTCTTC. It codes for CATSTRARVDEQFF.

This chain joins TRBV5-5 and TRBJ2-1; possibly TRBD1 for D (6 bases). V dropped 5 bases and J dropped 4 bases, with 10 bases sitting between them. This CDR3 comprises 13 residues. CDR1 is SGHKS and CDR2 is YYEKEE in the germline V gene (reference sequence). The CDR3 bases are TGTGCCAGCAGGGGGGCCGGATACAATGAGCAGTTCTTC. The encoded protein is CASRGAGYNEQFF.

The rearrangement links TRBV5-1 to TRBJ2-3; the match to TRBD2 covers 7 bases. Germline trimming cut 2 bases from V and 2 bases from J; bases unmatched to any gene: 8. The V gene's germline CDR1 is SGHRS and CDR2 YFSETQ. CDR3 length: 16 amino acids. CDR3 loop: CASSLRASGYTDTQYF. The CDR3 nucleotides read TGCGCCAGCAGCTTAAGAGCTAGCGGCTACACAGATACGCAGTATTTT.

This clone appeared once. The chain carries TRBV15 and TRBJ2-7; D unresolved. Germline V gene data show CDR1 as LNHNV and CDR2 as YYDKDF (reference sequence). Trimming removed 1 base from V and 0 bases from J, with 13 bases in between. The CDR3 runs 16 residues. The CDR3 nucleotides read TGTGCCACCAGCAGAGTTCGACGGGTTAGCTCCTACGAGCAGTACTTC. This sequence encodes CATSRVRRVSSYEQYF.